This record concerns one T cell receptor beta chain sequence. What it recognizes is unknown. The data were produced by immunoSEQ multiplex PCR, yet TCRdb's version contains in-frame clones alone and is incomplete. The sample carries about 180,000 clones, 90% recorded once. The sample comes from a study of T cell responses to AZD1222 COVID-19 vaccine. Study-wide findings and caveats: Mapped onto spike, vaccine-associated CD4 TCRs spanned it and were dominant at 160-218 and 743-854.

The sequencing here drew on peripheral blood, taken on day 0 of AZD1222 vaccination. The receptor's source is an adult in good health.

DNA for the CDR3: TGTGCCAGCAGCCAGAAAAAGGGGAGGGCAACCTCCTATAATTCACCCCTCCACTTT. Translating gives CASSQKKGRATSYNSPLHF. This chain joins TRBV3-1 (or the pseudogene TRBV3-2) and TRBJ1-6; a weak D match, TRBD1 (5 bases). The length of the CDR3 is 19 residues. The V gene lost 3 bases and the J gene lost 0 bases, with 18 bases spanning the gap. Germline CDR1 and CDR2: LGHDT and YNNKEL (reference sequence).